This T cell receptor beta chain derives from a study of shared clonotypes between healthy human individuals. With 5 bases clipped from V and 16 bases from J, the junction kept 17 bases outside the gene matches. This CDR3 contains 14 residues. From germline, CDR1 is LNHDA and CDR2 SQIVND (reference sequence). TCRdb's table, derived via immunoSEQ multiplex PCR, lists solely in-frame clones and lacks some. Of roughly 1,600,000 clones in the sample, less than 99% were seen once. Material: naive CD4+ T cells sorted from blood. The subset was: CD45RA+ positively selected. The source of this sequence is a man aged 25-40 years in good health. V and J are TRBV19 and TRBJ1-5, with TRBD1 matching 7 bases. The CDR3 here is CASSVPRGVSPSHF. The CDR3 nucleotides read TGTGCCAGTAGTGTCCCCAGGGGGGTCAGCCCCAGCCATTTT.